The 11 T cell receptor beta chains listed next were all sequenced from one sample in a study of blood T cells in healthy people across ages. With a J-beta primer mix and a sample-barcoded 5' primer, a second PCR ran about 7 to 12 cycles. TCRdb analysed the 5' RACE reads with MiXCR anew, one entry per CDR3 protein. Of over 1,500,000 distinct CDR3 sequences in the sample, around 48% were seen once. The material sequenced was blood. All receptors derive from a middle-aged woman in good health.

This chain uses TRBV15 with TRBJ2-6; 9 bases map to TRBD1. Trimming took 3 bases from V and 1 from J; bases not matched to a gene: 4. Germline loops: CDR1 LNHNV, CDR2 YYDKDF (reference sequence). The CDR3 has 17 amino acids. Written as DNA, the CDR3 is TGTGCCACCAGCAGGGGACAGGGAAAATCTGGGGCCAACGTCCTGACTTTC. Translation: CATSRGQGKSGANVLTF. Based on the CDR3 plus reference TRBV15 and TRBJ2-6, the full variable domain is DAMVIQNPRYQVTQFGKPVTLSCSQTLNHNVMYWYQQKSSQAPKLLFHYYDKDFNNEADTPDNFQSRRPNTSFCFLDIRSPGLGDTAMYLCATSRGQGKSGANVLTFGAGSRLTVL.

This chain joins TRBV7-9 and TRBJ2-1; tentative D call: TRBD1 (6 bases). CDR1 and CDR2 from the germline V gene are SEHNR and FQNEAQ (reference sequence). The CDR3 is 14 residues long. The V and J ends lost 5 bases and 8 bases respectively, with 16 bases between them. CDR3 DNA sequence: TGTGCCAGCAGCCGAACAGGGATATTCTATGAGCAGTTCTTC. Residues: CASSRTGIFYEQFF. Combining the CDR3 with reference TRBV7-9 and TRBJ2-1 gives the whole variable domain DTGVSQNPRHKITKRGQNVTFRCDPISEHNRLYWYRQTLGQGPEFLTYFQNEAQLEKSRLLSDRFSAERPKGSFSTLEIQRTEQGDSAMYLCASSRTGIFYEQFFGPGTRLTVL.

This clonotype has just a few counts. This chain joins TRBV6-2 or TRBV6-3 and TRBJ2-7; no definite D call. CDR1 is MNHEY, CDR2 SVGEGT, per germline. There are 13 residues in the CDR3. V lost 4 bases and J lost 3, with 10 bases in between. In DNA, the CDR3 is TGTGCCAGCAGTTCCCGGCATCTCTACGAGCAGTACTTC. Protein sequence: CASSSRHLYEQYF.

This clonotype was detected only a few times. The chain links TRBV7-2 to TRBJ2-3; maybe TRBD2 (5 bases). Trimming shortened V by 1 base and J by 4 bases, and 12 bases separated the two germline ends. This CDR3 region has 15 residues. Per the germline V gene, CDR1 is SGHTA and CDR2 is FQGNSA. CDR3 sequence: CASSLGGQRADTQYF. The CDR3 nucleotides are TGTGCCAGCAGCTTAGGCGGCCAGAGGGCAGATACGCAGTATTTT.

This clonotype has a handful of counts. The rearrangement links TRBV15 to TRBJ2-4; D may be TRBD2 (5 bases). Germline V CDR1 and CDR2: LNHNV, YYDKDF (reference sequence). V gave up 4 bases and J gave up 3 bases, with 10 bases separating them. The CDR3 covers 14 residues. The CDR3 DNA is TGTGCCACCAGCAATCCAGAGGGCAAAAACATTCAGTACTTC. Translation: CATSNPEGKNIQYF.

This clonotype was seen a few times. The rearrangement joins TRBV6-2 or TRBV6-3 to TRBJ1-5; D is perhaps TRBD1 (6 bases). There are 12 residues in the CDR3. Germline V CDR1 and CDR2: MNHEY, SVGEGT. With 6 bases removed from V and 6 bases from J, the gap between germline ends came to 9 bases. CDR3 bases: TGTGCCAGCAGCCAGGGGTCTCAGCCCCAGCATTTT. Its translation is CASSQGSQPQHF.

A few counts support this clonotype. This CDR3 is CASSQDRGQGILYNEQFF. CDR3 nucleotides: TGTGCCAGCAGCCAAGATCGAGGCCAAGGGATCCTCTACAATGAGCAGTTCTTC. The V and J genes are TRBV14 and TRBJ2-1; D call uncertain. Trimming took off 0 bases at V and 3 bases at J, with 18 bases between the two ends. Germline CDR1 and CDR2: SGHDN and FVKESK. CDR3 size: 18 residues.

V gene TRBV29-1 combines with J gene TRBJ2-1; a possible D gene is TRBD1 (5 bases). Germline V gene sequence: CDR1 SQVTM, CDR2 ANQGSEA. The CDR3 runs to 11 residues. CDR3 region: CSPSWGETQFF. The DNA of the CDR3 is TGCAGTCCAAGTTGGGGCGAGACCCAGTTCTTC.

This clonotype was observed a single time. The CDR3 sequence: CASSRGNSADTQYF. CDR3 nucleotides: TGTGCCAGCAGCCGCGGGAATTCGGCAGATACGCAGTATTTT. The V call is TRBV3-1, the J call TRBJ2-3; tentatively, D is TRBD2 (6 bases). Germline V CDR1 and CDR2: LGHDT, YNNKEL (reference sequence). V was pared by 4 bases and J by 4 bases, with 12 bases between. The CDR3 runs to 14 residues.

This clonotype occurred a few times. V gene TRBV7-8 combines with J gene TRBJ2-1, with D possibly matching TRBD2 (5 bases). This CDR3 comprises 15 residues. Germline CDR1 reads SGHVS; CDR2 reads FQNEAQ. V was clipped by 0 bases and J by 3 bases, with 9 bases between them. The CDR3 nucleotides read TGTGCCAGCAGCTTAGCCGGGGTCCACTACAATGAGCAGTTCTTC. It encodes CASSLAGVHYNEQFF. The complete variable domain, with remaining parts taken from reference TRBV7-8 and TRBJ2-1, reads GAGVSQSPRYKVAKRGQDVALRCDPISGHVSLFWYQQALGQGPEFLTYFQNEAQLDKSGLPSDRFFAERPEGSVSTLKIQRTQQEDSAVYLCASSLAGVHYNEQFFGPGTRLTVL.

This chain's CDR3 is CSAPGRGATTDTQYF. The DNA of the CDR3 is TGCAGTGCCCCCGGTCGGGGGGCAACGACAGATACGCAGTATTTT. The chain has TRBV20-1 and TRBJ2-3; perhaps TRBD2 as D (7 bases). Germline CDR1 DFQATT, CDR2 SNEGSKA (reference sequence). There are 15 residues in the CDR3. Trimming took off 6 bases at V and 3 bases at J, with 19 bases between the two ends.